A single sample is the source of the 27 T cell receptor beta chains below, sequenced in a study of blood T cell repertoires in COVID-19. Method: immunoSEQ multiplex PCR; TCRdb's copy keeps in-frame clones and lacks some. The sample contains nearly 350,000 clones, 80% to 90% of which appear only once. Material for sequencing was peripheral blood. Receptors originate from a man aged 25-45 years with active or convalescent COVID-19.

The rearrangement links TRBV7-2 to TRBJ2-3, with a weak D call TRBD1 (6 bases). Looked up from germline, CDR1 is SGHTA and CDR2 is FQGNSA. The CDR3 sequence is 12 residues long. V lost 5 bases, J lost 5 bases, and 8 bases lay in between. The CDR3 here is CASSPQGDTQYF. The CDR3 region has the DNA TGTGCCAGCAGCCCACAGGGAGATACGCAGTATTTT.

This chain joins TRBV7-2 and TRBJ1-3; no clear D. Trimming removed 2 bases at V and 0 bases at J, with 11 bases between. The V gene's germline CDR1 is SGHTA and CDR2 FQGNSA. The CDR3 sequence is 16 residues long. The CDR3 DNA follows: TGTGCCAGCAGCTTAAGGTGGACTAACTCTGGAAACACCATATATTTT. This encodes CASSLRWTNSGNTIYF.

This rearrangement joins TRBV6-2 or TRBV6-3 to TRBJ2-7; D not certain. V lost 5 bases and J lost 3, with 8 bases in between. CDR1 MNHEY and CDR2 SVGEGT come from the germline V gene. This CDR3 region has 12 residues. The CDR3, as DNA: TGTGCCAGCAGTAACCACGGCTACGAGCAGTACTTC. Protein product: CASSNHGYEQYF.

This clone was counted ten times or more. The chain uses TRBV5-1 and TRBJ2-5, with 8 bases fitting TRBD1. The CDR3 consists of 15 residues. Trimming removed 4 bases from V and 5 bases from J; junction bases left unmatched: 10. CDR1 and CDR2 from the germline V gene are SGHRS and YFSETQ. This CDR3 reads CASSSGQGGLETQYF. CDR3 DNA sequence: TGCGCCAGCAGCAGCGGACAGGGTGGACTTGAGACCCAGTACTTC.

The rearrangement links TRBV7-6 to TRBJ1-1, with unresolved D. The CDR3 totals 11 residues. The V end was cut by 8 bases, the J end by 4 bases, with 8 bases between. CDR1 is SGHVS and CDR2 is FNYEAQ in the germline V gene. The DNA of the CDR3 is TGTGCCAGCCAGGCCAGCACTGAAGCTTTCTTT. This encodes CASQASTEAFF.

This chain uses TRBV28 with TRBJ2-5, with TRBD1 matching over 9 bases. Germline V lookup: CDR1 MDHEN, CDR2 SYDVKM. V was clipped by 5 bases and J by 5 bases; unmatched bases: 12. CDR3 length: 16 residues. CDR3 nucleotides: TGTGCCAGCAGTCCATTGGACAGGGGTGGGTTGGAGACCCAGTACTTC. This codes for CASSPLDRGGLETQYF.

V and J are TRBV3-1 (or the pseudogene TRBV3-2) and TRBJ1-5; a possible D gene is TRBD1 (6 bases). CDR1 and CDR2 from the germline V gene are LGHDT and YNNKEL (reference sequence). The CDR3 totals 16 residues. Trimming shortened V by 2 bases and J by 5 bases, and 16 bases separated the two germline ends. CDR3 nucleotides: TGTGCCAGCAGCCAATTGGCTTCGGGGGGCCATCAGCCCCAGCATTTT. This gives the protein CASSQLASGGHQPQHF.

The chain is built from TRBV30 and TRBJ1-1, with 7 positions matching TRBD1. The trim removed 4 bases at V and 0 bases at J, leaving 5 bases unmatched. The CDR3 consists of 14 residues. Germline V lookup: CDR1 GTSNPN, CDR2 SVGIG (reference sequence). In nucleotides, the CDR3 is TGTGCCTGGACTTTGACAGGGATGAACACTGAAGCTTTCTTT. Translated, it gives CAWTLTGMNTEAFF.

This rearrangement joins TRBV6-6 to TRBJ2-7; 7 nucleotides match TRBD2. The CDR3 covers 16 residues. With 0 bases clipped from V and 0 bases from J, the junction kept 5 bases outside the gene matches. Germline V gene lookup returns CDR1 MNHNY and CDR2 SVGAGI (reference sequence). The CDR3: CASSYSKRESSYEQYF. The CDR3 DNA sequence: TGTGCCAGCAGTTACTCGAAGCGGGAAAGCTCCTACGAGCAGTACTTC.

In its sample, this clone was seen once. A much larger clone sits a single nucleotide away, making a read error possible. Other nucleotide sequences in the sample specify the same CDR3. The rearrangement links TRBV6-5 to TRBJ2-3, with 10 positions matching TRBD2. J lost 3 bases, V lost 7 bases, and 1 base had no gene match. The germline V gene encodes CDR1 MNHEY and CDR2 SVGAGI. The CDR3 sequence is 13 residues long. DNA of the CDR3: TGTGCCAGCATAGCGGGAGGTACAGATACGCAGTATTTT. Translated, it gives CASIAGGTDTQYF.

CDR3 residues: CASSPQERGGNTIYF. DNA for the CDR3: TGTGCCAGTAGTCCACAGGAGCGAGGTGGAAACACCATATATTTT. The gene calls are TRBV19 and TRBJ1-3, with D possibly being TRBD1 (5 bases). Germline V gene data show CDR1 as LNHDA and CDR2 as SQIVND (reference sequence). Trimming shortened V by 5 bases and J by 3 bases, and 14 bases separated the two germline ends. The CDR3 is made up of 15 amino acids.

CDR3 region: CASSGLSNQPQHF. The CDR3 bases are TGTGCCAGCTCAGGACTTAGCAATCAGCCCCAGCATTTT. The chain carries TRBV7-9 and TRBJ1-5; the D is unclear. Trimming pared 8 bases from V and 0 bases from J, leaving 8 bases between. The germline V gene encodes CDR1 SEHNR and CDR2 FQNEAQ (reference sequence). The CDR3 runs to 13 residues.

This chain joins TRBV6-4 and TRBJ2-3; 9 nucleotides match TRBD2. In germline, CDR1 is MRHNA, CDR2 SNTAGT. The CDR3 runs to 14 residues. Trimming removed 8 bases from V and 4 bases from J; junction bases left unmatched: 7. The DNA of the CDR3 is TGTGCCAGCTCCGAGCGGGGGGAGGCAGATACGCAGTATTTT. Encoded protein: CASSERGEADTQYF.

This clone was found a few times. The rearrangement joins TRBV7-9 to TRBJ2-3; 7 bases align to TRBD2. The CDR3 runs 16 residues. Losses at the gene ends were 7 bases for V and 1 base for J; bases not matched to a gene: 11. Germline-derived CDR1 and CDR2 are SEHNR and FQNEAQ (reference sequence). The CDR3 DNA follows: TGTGCCAGCACCCGGTGGGGGGGAAGGGGCACAGATACGCAGTATTTT. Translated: CASTRWGGRGTDTQYF.

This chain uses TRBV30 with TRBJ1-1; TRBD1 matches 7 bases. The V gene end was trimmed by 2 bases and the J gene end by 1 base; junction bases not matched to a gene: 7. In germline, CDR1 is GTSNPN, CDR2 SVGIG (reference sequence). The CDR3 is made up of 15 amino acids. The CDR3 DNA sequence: TGTGCCTGGAGTAAGGGGGACAGACGGAACACTGAAGCTTTCTTT. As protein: CAWSKGDRRNTEAFF.

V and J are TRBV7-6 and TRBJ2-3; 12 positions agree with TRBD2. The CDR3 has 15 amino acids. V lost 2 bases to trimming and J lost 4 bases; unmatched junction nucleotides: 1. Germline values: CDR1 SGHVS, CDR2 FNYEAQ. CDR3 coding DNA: TGTGCCAGCAGCTTATGGACTAGCGGGGCAGATACGCAGTATTTT. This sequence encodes CASSLWTSGADTQYF. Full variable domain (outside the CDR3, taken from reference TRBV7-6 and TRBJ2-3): GAGVSQSPRYKVTKRGQDVALRCDPISGHVSLYWYRQALGQGPEFLTYFNYEAQQDKSGLPNDRFSAERPEGSISTLTIQRTEQRDSAMYRCASSLWTSGADTQYFGPGTRLTVL.

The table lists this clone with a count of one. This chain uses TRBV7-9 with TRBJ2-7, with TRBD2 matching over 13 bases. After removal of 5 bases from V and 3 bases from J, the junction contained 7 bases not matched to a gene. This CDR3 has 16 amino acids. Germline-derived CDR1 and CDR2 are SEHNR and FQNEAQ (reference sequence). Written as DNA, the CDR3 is TGTGCCAGCAGCCCAATGGGACTAGCGGGGAACTACGAGCAGTACTTC. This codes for CASSPMGLAGNYEQYF.

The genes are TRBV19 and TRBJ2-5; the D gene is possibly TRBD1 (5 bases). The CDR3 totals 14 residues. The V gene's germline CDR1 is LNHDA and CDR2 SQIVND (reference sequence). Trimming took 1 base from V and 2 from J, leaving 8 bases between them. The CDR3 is CASSIVGDQETQYF. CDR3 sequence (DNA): TGTGCCAGTAGTATAGTAGGGGATCAAGAGACCCAGTACTTC.

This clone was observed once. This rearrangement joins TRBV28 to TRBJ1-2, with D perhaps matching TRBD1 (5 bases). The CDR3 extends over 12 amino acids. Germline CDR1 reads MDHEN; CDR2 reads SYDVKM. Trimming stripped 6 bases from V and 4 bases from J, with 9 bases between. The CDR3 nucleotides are TGTGCCAGCAGCCCAGGGTTCTATGGCTACACCTTC. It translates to CASSPGFYGYTF.

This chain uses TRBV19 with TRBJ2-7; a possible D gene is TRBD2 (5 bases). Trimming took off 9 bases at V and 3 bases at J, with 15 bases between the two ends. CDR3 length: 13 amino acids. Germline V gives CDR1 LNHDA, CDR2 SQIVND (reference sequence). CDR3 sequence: CASKPGGGYEQYF. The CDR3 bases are TGTGCCAGCAAGCCAGGAGGAGGCTACGAGCAGTACTTC.

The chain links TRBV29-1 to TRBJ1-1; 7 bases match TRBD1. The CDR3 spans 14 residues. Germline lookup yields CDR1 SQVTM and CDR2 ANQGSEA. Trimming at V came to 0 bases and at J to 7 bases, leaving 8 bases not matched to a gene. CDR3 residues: CSVEDDRERSEAFF. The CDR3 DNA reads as TGCAGCGTTGAAGATGACAGGGAGAGGAGTGAAGCTTTCTTT.

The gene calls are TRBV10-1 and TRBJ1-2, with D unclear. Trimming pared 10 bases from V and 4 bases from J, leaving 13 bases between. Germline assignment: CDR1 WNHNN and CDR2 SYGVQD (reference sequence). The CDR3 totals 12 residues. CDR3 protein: CATRQEGYGYTF. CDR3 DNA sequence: TGCGCCACCCGTCAGGAGGGCTATGGCTACACCTTC.

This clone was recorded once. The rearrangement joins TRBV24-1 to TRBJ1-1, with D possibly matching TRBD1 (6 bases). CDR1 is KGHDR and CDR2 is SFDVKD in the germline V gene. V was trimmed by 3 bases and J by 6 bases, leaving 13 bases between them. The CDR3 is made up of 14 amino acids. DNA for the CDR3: TGTGCCACCAGTGATGTACAGGGACCGCCTGAAGCTTTCTTT. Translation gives CATSDVQGPPEAFF.

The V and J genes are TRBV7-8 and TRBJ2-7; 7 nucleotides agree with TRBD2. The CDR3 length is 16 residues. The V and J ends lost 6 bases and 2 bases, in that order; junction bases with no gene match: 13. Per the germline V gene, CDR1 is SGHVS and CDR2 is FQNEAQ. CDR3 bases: TGTGCCAGCAGATTAAGTGGGGAGGGAGTAACCTACGAGCAGTACTTC. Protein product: CASRLSGEGVTYEQYF.

The CDR3 loop reads CASGGGGPYEQYF. As DNA, the CDR3 is TGTGCCAGTGGGGGGGGCGGCCCCTACGAGCAGTACTTC. The genes are TRBV6-5 and TRBJ2-7; the D gene is possibly TRBD2 (7 bases). CDR3 size: 13 residues. Germline-derived CDR1 and CDR2 are MNHEY and SVGAGI. The ends were cut back, 9 bases at V and 2 bases at J, with 14 bases in the middle.

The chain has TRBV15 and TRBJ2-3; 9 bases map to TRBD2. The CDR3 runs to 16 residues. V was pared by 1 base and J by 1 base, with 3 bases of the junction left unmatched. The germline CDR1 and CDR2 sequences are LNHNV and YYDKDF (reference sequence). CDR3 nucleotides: TGTGCCACCAGCAGAGGAACTAGCGGGCGCACAGATACGCAGTATTTT. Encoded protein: CATSRGTSGRTDTQYF.

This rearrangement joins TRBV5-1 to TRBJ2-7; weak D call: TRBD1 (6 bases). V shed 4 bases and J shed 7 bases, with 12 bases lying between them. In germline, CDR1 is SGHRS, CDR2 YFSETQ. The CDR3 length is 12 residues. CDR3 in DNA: TGCGCCAGCAGCCTACAGGGTTGGGAGCAGTACTTC. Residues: CASSLQGWEQYF. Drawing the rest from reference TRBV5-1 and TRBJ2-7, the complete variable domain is KAGVTQTPRYLIKTRGQQVTLSCSPISGHRSVSWYQQTPGQGLQFLFEYFSETQRNKGNFPGRFSGRQFSNSRSEMNVSTLELGDSALYLCASSLQGWEQYFGPGTRLTVT.